Below, one T cell receptor beta chain is given with its context. Antigen: not known. The source of the sample is a study of early T cells in non-severe SARS-CoV-2 infection. In the study overall: Chains from this unsorted whole-blood bulk RNA could not be paired.

Attached unique molecular identifiers marked individual cDNA molecules. TCRdb reprocessed the 5' RACE reads with MiXCR, giving one entry per CDR3 protein. The profile covers tens of thousands of distinct CDR3 sequences, with roughly 15% appearing a single time and 4.5% to 6% taken by the ten largest. Study outcomes and limitations: Matching results from VDJdb favored anti-spike CD8 responses, leaving private and CD4 specificities undetected.

The receptor was isolated from an adult who was a healthcare worker with PCR-confirmed SARS-CoV-2 infection or an uninfected control (not recorded which). Sample: whole blood, taken at baseline.

CDR3 nucleotide sequence: TGTGCCATCAGCGCGACTAGCGGGAGCCGGGAGCAGTACTTC. Translated: CAISATSGSREQYF. The genes are TRBV10-3 and TRBJ2-7, with 12 bases aligning to TRBD2. Germline trimming cut 6 bases from V and 7 bases from J; bases unmatched to any gene: 7. In germline, CDR1 is ENHRY, CDR2 SYGVKD. This CDR3 region has 14 residues.